This is a list of T cell receptor beta chains from one sample in a study of blood T cells in healthy people across ages. TCRdb fed the 5' RACE reads into MiXCR, producing one record per CDR3 protein. This sample yields some 1,500,000 distinct CDR3 sequences, of which about 45% are seen a single time; just over 4% belongs to the top ten. Sequencing was performed on blood. These receptors all come from a woman under 30 in good health. The CDR3 runs from the conserved cysteine through the conserved F or W. The order of the fields is CDR3 protein, CDR3 DNA, V gene, D gene, J gene, clone size. D genes are given only for firm matches. A row's size may be missing; if present it is once, few, many or a size class.

CASSQRTRSPGELFF	TGTGCCAGCAGCCAAAGGACTCGATCCCCCGGGGAGCTGTTTTTT	TRBV3-1	.	TRBJ2-2	.
CASSLTGGENTEAFF	TGTGCCAGCAGCTTAACAGGGGGAGAGAACACTGAAGCTTTCTTT	TRBV7-3	.	TRBJ1-1	few
CASSLASRLYGYTF	TGTGCCAGCAGCTTAGCCTCCAGGCTGTATGGCTACACCTTC	TRBV7-2	.	TRBJ1-2	.
CASSENRAGETQYF	TGTGCCAGCAGTGAAAACAGGGCTGGAGAGACCCAGTACTTC	TRBV2	.	TRBJ2-5	.
CASSSPLNTGELFF	TGTGCCAGCAGTAGTCCCCTGAACACCGGGGAGCTGTTTTTT	TRBV6-5	.	TRBJ2-2	few
CAISTGDNQPQHF	TGTGCCATCAGTACAGGGGACAATCAGCCCCAGCATTTT	TRBV10-3	TRBD1	TRBJ1-5	many
CASTMRRGNQPQHF	TGTGCCAGCACCATGCGGAGGGGAAATCAGCCCCAGCATTTT	TRBV6-5	.	TRBJ1-5	.
CASSYPGYYGYTF	TGTGCCAGCAGTTATCCAGGGTACTATGGCTACACCTTC	TRBV6-2/TRBV6-3	.	TRBJ1-2	.
CSARERGELLGYTF	TGCAGTGCTAGAGAGCGAGGGGAACTCCTTGGCTACACCTTC	TRBV20-1	.	TRBJ1-2	few
CASSLDGRGTDTQYF	TGTGCCAGCAGCTTAGACGGGAGGGGGACAGATACGCAGTATTTT	TRBV7-2	TRBD2	TRBJ2-3	.
CASRPRGEGPYNEQFF	TGTGCCAGCAGACCGCGGGGGGAGGGGCCCTACAATGAGCAGTTCTTC	TRBV6-6	TRBD2	TRBJ2-1	.
CASRATGTAYGYTF	TGTGCCAGCAGAGCAACCGGGACAGCCTATGGCTACACCTTC	TRBV2	TRBD1	TRBJ1-2	few
CASSYHGTGGRETQYF	TGTGCCAGCAGTTACCATGGGACAGGTGGACGAGAGACCCAGTACTTC	TRBV6-5	TRBD1	TRBJ2-5	few
CSAGTSGNEQFF	TGCAGTGCTGGGACTAGCGGTAATGAGCAGTTCTTC	TRBV20-1	TRBD2	TRBJ2-1	many
CASSYGRRNTEAFF	TGTGCCAGCAGTTATGGCAGGAGGAACACTGAAGCTTTCTTT	TRBV12-3/TRBV12-4	.	TRBJ1-1	few
CASSQDSRKCTF	TGTGCCAGCAGCCAAGATAGCCGGAAGTGCACCTTC	TRBV3-1	.	TRBJ1-2	few
CSASLAHTDTPYF	TGCAGTGCTAGTCTCGCCCATACAGATACGCCGTATTTT	TRBV20-1	.	TRBJ2-3	once
CASRRQGKSTDTQYF	TGTGCCAGCAGGCGACAGGGGAAAAGCACAGATACGCAGTATTTT	TRBV5-6	TRBD1	TRBJ2-3	.
CATSRGGAFVQITDTQYF	TGTGCCACCAGCAGAGGGGGCGCGTTTGTCCAGATAACAGATACGCAGTATTTT	TRBV15	.	TRBJ2-3	few
CSASPSAGNQPQHF	TGCAGTGCTAGTCCGTCAGCAGGCAATCAGCCCCAGCATTTT	TRBV20-1	.	TRBJ1-5	few
CASSLVKEVSYEQYF	TGTGCCAGCAGCTTAGTTAAGGAAGTTTCCTACGAGCAGTACTTC	TRBV7-9	.	TRBJ2-7	.
CASSSSAGVNEQYF	TGTGCCAGCAGCTCTTCAGCGGGAGTCAACGAGCAGTACTTC	TRBV5-6	TRBD2	TRBJ2-7	once
CASQDGNSYEQYF	TGTGCCAGCCAGGACGGCAACTCCTACGAGCAGTACTTC	TRBV12-3/TRBV12-4	.	TRBJ2-7	.
CATRTGLYEQYF	TGTGCCACACGGACAGGGCTGTACGAGCAGTACTTC	TRBV11-2	TRBD1	TRBJ2-7	.
CASRKTGTDNYGYTF	TGTGCCAGCAGAAAGACCGGGACGGATAACTATGGCTACACCTTC	TRBV12-3/TRBV12-4	.	TRBJ1-2	.
CASGGDGASDTEAFF	TGTGCCAGCGGGGGGGACGGGGCTTCGGACACTGAAGCTTTCTTT	TRBV3-1	.	TRBJ1-1	.
CASLGPRQGANYGYTF	TGTGCCAGCCTTGGCCCCAGACAGGGAGCTAACTATGGCTACACCTTC	TRBV9	TRBD1	TRBJ1-2	few
CSVGVTAYTDTQYF	TGCAGCGTTGGCGTGACAGCCTACACAGATACGCAGTATTTT	TRBV29-1	.	TRBJ2-3	once
CASRDRTGGSEQFF	TGTGCCAGCAGAGACAGGACAGGGGGGAGTGAGCAGTTCTTC	TRBV12-3/TRBV12-4	TRBD1	TRBJ2-1	.
CSANAGGGGYSPLHF	TGCAGTGCAAATGCTGGTGGGGGCGGATATTCACCCCTCCACTTT	TRBV20-1	.	TRBJ1-6	.
CSASPGRQRTEAFF	TGCAGTGCTAGCCCAGGACGGCAGAGGACTGAAGCTTTCTTT	TRBV20-1	.	TRBJ1-1	few
CASSYRGWEDSYEQFF	TGTGCCAGCAGTTACAGGGGGTGGGAGGACTCCTACGAGCAGTTCTTC	TRBV28	TRBD1	TRBJ2-1	once
CASSRRQGDNSPLHF	TGCGCCAGCAGCCGTCGTCAGGGAGATAATTCACCCCTCCACTTT	TRBV4-1	.	TRBJ1-6	once
CASSLQTGGVRSYNEQFF	TGTGCCAGCAGCTTACAAACAGGGGGCGTGAGGTCCTACAATGAGCAGTTCTTC	TRBV7-2	TRBD1	TRBJ2-1	.
CAITPGQGMNTEAFF	TGTGCCATCACTCCGGGACAGGGCATGAACACTGAAGCTTTCTTT	TRBV10-3	TRBD1	TRBJ1-1	.
CASNLEVYGYTF	TGTGCCAGCAACTTGGAGGTCTATGGCTACACCTTC	TRBV2	.	TRBJ1-2	.
CASSQLATPVEQFF	TGTGCCAGCAGCCAATTGGCCACCCCAGTGGAGCAGTTCTTC	TRBV14	.	TRBJ2-1	.
CASSSFGGEYNEQFF	TGTGCCAGCAGTAGTTTCGGGGGGGAGTACAATGAGCAGTTCTTC	TRBV9	TRBD2	TRBJ2-1	few
CAWSVGTGPNEQFF	TGTGCCTGGAGTGTAGGGACAGGGCCCAATGAGCAGTTCTTC	TRBV30	TRBD1	TRBJ2-1	.
CASSYDRGEAFF	TGTGCCAGCAGTTACGACAGGGGTGAAGCTTTCTTT	TRBV6-5	TRBD1	TRBJ1-1	few
CASNQLARGDEQYF	TGTGCCAGCAATCAATTAGCCCGGGGGGACGAGCAGTACTTC	TRBV2	TRBD2	TRBJ2-7	.
CASSYSGLAGSTDTQYF	TGTGCCAGCAGTTACTCGGGACTAGCGGGGAGCACAGATACGCAGTATTTT	TRBV6-5	TRBD2	TRBJ2-3	.
CASKTGLEGNEQFF	TGTGCCAGCAAAACGGGGCTCGAAGGCAATGAGCAGTTCTTC	TRBV3-1	.	TRBJ2-1	.
CASSPPAVVLTF	TGTGCCAGCTCCCCCCCGGCCGTTGTCCTGACTTTC	TRBV6-2/TRBV6-3	.	TRBJ2-6	.
CASSQGVSGQETQFF	TGCGCCAGCAGCCAAGGGGTTAGCGGACAAGAGACCCAGTTCTTC	TRBV4-3	.	TRBJ2-1	.
CASSQGLAGLQYF	TGTGCCAGCAGTCAGGGACTAGCGGGGCTGCAGTACTTC	TRBV7-6	TRBD2	TRBJ2-4	.
CATSRGGGSAYNEQYF	TGTGCCACCAGCAGAGGTGGTGGGAGTGCCTACAATGAGCAGTACTTC	TRBV15	.	TRBJ2-7	.
CASSPDSSTPGNYGYTF	TGTGCCAGCAGCCCGGACAGTAGTACTCCCGGAAACTATGGCTACACCTTC	TRBV7-2	.	TRBJ1-2	.
CASSQERGVLNNSPLHF	TGCGCCAGCAGCCAAGAAAGGGGGGTTTTGAATAATTCACCCCTCCACTTT	TRBV4-3	.	TRBJ1-6	.
CASSLTGTGASTQYF	TGTGCCAGCAGTCTGACCGGGACAGGGGCTAGCACCCAGTACTTC	TRBV28	TRBD1	TRBJ2-7	few
CASSDSAGATDMQYF	TGTGCCAGCAGTGACTCTGCGGGAGCAACAGATATGCAGTATTTT	TRBV6-4	TRBD2	TRBJ2-3	.
CASGSGTEIYEQYF	TGCGCCAGCGGCAGCGGGACAGAAATTTACGAGCAGTACTTC	TRBV4-1	.	TRBJ2-7	.
CSAKGRAGVGEQYF	TGCAGTGCTAAGGGACGAGCGGGAGTAGGAGAGCAGTACTTC	TRBV20-1	TRBD2	TRBJ2-7	.